This TCR beta chain was captured by sequencing in a study of beta chain features in type 1 diabetes. The whole isolated RNA underwent reverse transcription, so sequencing captured expressed TCRB transcripts. Assay used: immunoSEQ multiplex PCR; TCRdb lists only in-frame clones, some missing. The profile shows 900,000 or so clones, roughly a sixth of them singletons. The CDR3 spans 17 residues. V was cut by 0 bases and J by 4 bases, with 17 bases left in between. In germline, CDR1 is SGHAT, CDR2 FQNNGV. V and J are TRBV11-2 and TRBJ2-3, with D possibly TRBD1 on 7 matching bases. The sample taken for sequencing was naive CD4+ T cells from blood. The source of this sequence is a woman between 18 and 29 years old in good health. The CDR3 DNA follows: TGTGCCAGCAGCTTAGACCTGACAGGGTCGGGAGCAGATACGCAGTATTTT. Its protein is CASSLDLTGSGADTQYF. Full variable domain (remainder filled in from reference TRBV11-2 and TRBJ2-3): EAGVAQSPRYKIIEKRQSVAFWCNPISGHATLYWYQQILGQGPKLLIQFQNNGVVDDSQLPKDRFSAERLKGVDSTLKIQPAKLEDSAVYLCASSLDLTGSGADTQYFGPGTRLTVL.